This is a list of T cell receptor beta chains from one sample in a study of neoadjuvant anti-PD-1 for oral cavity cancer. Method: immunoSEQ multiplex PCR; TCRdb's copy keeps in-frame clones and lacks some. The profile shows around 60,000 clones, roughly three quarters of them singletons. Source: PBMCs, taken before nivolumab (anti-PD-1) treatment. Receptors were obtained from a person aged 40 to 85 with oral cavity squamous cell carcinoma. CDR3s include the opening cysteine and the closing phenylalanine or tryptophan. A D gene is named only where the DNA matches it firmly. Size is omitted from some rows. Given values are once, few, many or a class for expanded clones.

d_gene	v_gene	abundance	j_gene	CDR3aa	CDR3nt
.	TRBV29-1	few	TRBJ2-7	CSVGGLSYEQYF	TGCAGCGTTGGTGGACTCTCCTACGAGCAGTACTTC
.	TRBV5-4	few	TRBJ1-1	CASSSGRISEAFF	TGTGCCAGCAGCTCGGGACGGATAAGCGAAGCTTTCTTT
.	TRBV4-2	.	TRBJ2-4	CASSQEGHIQYF	TGTGCCAGCAGCCAAGAAGGGCACATTCAGTACTTC
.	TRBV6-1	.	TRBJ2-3	CASSPLGHDTDTQYF	TGTGCCAGCAGTCCTCTGGGACATGACACAGATACGCAGTATTTT
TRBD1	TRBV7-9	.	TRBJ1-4	CASSSDREGSEKLFF	TGTGCCAGCAGCTCAGACAGGGAGGGGAGTGAAAAACTGTTTTTT
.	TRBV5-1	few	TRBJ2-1	CASSLSLQSYNEQFF	TGCGCCAGCAGCTTGTCACTGCAATCCTACAATGAGCAGTTCTTC
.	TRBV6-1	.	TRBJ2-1	CASKEPGQYNEQFF	TGTGCCAGCAAAGAGCCGGGGCAATACAATGAGCAGTTCTTC
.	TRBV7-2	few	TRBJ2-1	CASSLVGIEQFF	TGTGCCAGCAGCTTAGTGGGGATTGAGCAGTTCTTC
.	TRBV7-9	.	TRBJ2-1	CASSFTSSYNEQFF	TGTGCCAGCTCCTTTACTTCCTCCTACAATGAGCAGTTCTTC
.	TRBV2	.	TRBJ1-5	CASSDHRADQPQHF	TGTGCCAGCAGTGACCACAGGGCCGATCAGCCCCAGCATTTT
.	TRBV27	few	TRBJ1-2	CASSERDYYGYTF	TGTGCCAGCAGCGAGAGGGACTACTATGGCTACACCTTC
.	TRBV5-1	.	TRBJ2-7	CASSPSRGEQYF	TGCGCCAGCAGCCCCTCTCGGGGCGAGCAGTACTTC
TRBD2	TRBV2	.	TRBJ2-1	CASKGTSGRRNEQFF	TGTGCCAGCAAGGGGACTAGCGGGAGGAGAAATGAGCAGTTCTTC
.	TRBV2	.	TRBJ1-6	CASRPPDYNSPLHF	TGTGCCAGCAGACCACCTGACTATAATTCACCCCTCCACTTT
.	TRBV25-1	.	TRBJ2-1	CASSDRDSISYNEQFF	TGTGCCAGCAGTGACAGAGACAGTATCTCCTACAATGAGCAGTTCTTC
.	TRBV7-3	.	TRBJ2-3	CASSLNSRASTDTQYF	TGTGCCAGCAGCTTAAACTCTAGGGCTAGCACAGATACGCAGTATTTT
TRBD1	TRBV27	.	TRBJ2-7	CASSSTGTAGYEQYF	TGTGCCAGCAGTTCCACCGGGACAGCCGGGTACGAGCAGTACTTC
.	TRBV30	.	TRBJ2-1	CAWGGNARVDEQFF	TGTGCCTGGGGTGGCAACGCTCGGGTCGATGAGCAGTTCTTC
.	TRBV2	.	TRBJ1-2	CASSLGFLYGYTF	TGTGCCAGCAGCTTAGGATTCCTCTATGGCTACACCTTC
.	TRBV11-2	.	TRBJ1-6	CASSLGGHNSPLHF	TGTGCCAGCAGCTTAGGGGGGCATAATTCACCCCTCCACTTT
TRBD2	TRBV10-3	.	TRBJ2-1	CAISGPRGGSYNEQFF	TGTGCCATCAGTGGCCCTCGGGGGGGCTCCTACAATGAGCAGTTCTTC
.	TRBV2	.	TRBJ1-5	CASSPRPMGAQHF	TGTGCCAGCAGCCCCCGACCGATGGGGGCCCAGCATTTT
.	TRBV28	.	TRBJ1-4	CASSLVGGNEKLFF	TGTGCCAGCAGTTTAGTGGGGGGTAATGAAAAACTGTTTTTT
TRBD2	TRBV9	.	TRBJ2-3	CASSLLAGSTDTQYF	TGTGCCAGCAGTCTATTAGCGGGGAGCACAGATACGCAGTATTTT
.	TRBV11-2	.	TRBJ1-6	CASSLRPGYLHF	TGTGCCAGCAGCTTACGGCCGGGTTACCTCCACTTT
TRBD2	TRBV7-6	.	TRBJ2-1	CASSLGTSRANEQFF	TGTGCCAGCAGCTTAGGGACTAGTCGGGCCAATGAGCAGTTCTTC
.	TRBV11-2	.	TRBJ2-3	CASSPPGPYTDTQYF	TGTGCCAGCAGCCCCCCTGGACCATACACAGATACGCAGTATTTT
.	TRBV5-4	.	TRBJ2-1	CASSTKRDNEQFF	TGTGCCAGCAGCACCAAGCGCGACAATGAGCAGTTCTTC
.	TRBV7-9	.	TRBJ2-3	CASSLGQHTDTQYF	TGTGCCAGCAGCTTAGGGCAGCACACAGATACGCAGTATTTT
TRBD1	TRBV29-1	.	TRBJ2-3	CSVERGRSGTDTQYF	TGCAGCGTTGAAAGGGGGCGTTCTGGCACAGATACGCAGTATTTT
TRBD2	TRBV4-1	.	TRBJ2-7	CASSLRTSAYEQYF	TGCGCCAGCAGCTTGAGGACTAGCGCCTACGAGCAGTACTTC
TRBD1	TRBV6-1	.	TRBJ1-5	CASSFDRASNQPQHF	TGTGCCAGCAGTTTCGACAGGGCTAGCAATCAGCCCCAGCATTTT
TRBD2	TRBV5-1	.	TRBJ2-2	CASRGGLAGGLSTGELFF	TGCGCCAGCAGAGGGGGACTAGCGGGAGGCTTGAGCACCGGGGAGCTGTTTTTT
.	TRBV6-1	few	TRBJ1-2	CASSEKSGGYTF	TGTGCCAGCAGTGAAAAGTCTGGTGGCTACACCTTC
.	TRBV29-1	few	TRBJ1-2	CSVVKDYGYTF	TGCAGCGTTGTAAAGGACTATGGCTACACCTTC
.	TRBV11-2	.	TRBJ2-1	CASSLASSYNEQFF	TGTGCCAGCAGCTTAGCGAGCTCCTACAATGAGCAGTTCTTC
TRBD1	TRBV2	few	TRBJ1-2	CASSEGRGNYGYTF	TGTGCCAGCAGTGAAGGCAGGGGGAACTATGGCTACACCTTC
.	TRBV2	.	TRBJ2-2	CASSVTMTGELFF	TGTGCCAGCAGTGTGACCATGACCGGGGAGCTGTTTTTT
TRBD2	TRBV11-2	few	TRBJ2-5	CASSLSGLAGTETQYF	TGTGCCAGCAGTCTCTCCGGACTAGCGGGAACAGAGACCCAGTACTTC
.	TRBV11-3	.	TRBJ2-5	CASSVDRFTETQYF	TGTGCCAGCAGCGTTGACAGGTTTACTGAGACCCAGTACTTC
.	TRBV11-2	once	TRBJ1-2	CASSLDPGRDNYGYTF	TGTGCCAGCAGCTTAGATCCGGGCAGAGATAACTATGGCTACACCTTC
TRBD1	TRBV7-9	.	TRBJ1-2	CASSDPTGGGHYGYTF	TGTGCCAGCAGCGACCCGACAGGGGGGGGTCACTATGGCTACACCTTC
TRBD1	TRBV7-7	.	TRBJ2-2	CASSLSPIDRANTGELFF	TGTGCCAGCAGCTTAAGTCCCATTGACAGGGCCAACACCGGGGAGCTGTTTTTT
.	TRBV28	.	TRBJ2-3	CASSLLSRDTQYF	TGTGCCAGCAGTTTACTGTCCCGAGATACGCAGTATTTT
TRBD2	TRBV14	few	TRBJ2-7	CASSQALRGLAGGEQYF	TGTGCCAGCAGCCAAGCCCTCCGAGGACTAGCGGGGGGGGAGCAGTACTTC
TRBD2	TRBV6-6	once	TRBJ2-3	CASFGRAGDTQYF	TGTGCCAGCTTCGGGAGGGCGGGAGATACGCAGTATTTT
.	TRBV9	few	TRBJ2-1	CASSALRERNEQFF	TGTGCCAGCAGCGCCCTGAGGGAACGCAATGAGCAGTTCTTC
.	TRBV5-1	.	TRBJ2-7	CASSLGGGSVDTYEQYF	TGCGCCAGCAGCTTGGGTGGGGGCTCCGTCGATACCTACGAGCAGTACTTC
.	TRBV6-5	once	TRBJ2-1	CASQRASSYNEQFF	TGTGCCAGCCAGCGGGCAAGCTCCTACAATGAGCAGTTCTTC
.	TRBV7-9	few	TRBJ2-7	CASSSTDSGLYEQYF	TGTGCCAGCAGCAGCACCGACAGTGGGTTATACGAGCAGTACTTC
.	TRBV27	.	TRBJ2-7	CASSPGTAATSTSDEQYF	TGTGCCAGCAGTCCAGGGACCGCCGCTACTAGTACAAGTGACGAGCAGTACTTC
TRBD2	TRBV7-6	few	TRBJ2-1	CASGNPGLAGANEQFF	TGTGCCAGCGGAAACCCAGGACTAGCGGGAGCAAATGAGCAGTTCTTC
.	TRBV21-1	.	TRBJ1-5	CASSTPKPQYSNQPQHF	TGTGCCAGCAGCACACCAAAGCCTCAGTATAGCAATCAGCCCCAGCATTTT
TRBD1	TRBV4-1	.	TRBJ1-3	CASSQDARQGHIRSGNTIYF	TGCGCCAGCAGCCAAGATGCGAGACAGGGGCATATCCGCTCTGGAAACACCATATATTTT
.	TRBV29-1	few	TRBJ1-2	CSVSGLNYGYTF	TGCAGCGTGTCAGGGCTTAACTATGGCTACACCTTC
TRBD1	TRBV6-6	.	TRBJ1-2	CASSYRKDRATGYTF	TGTGCCAGCAGTTACCGAAAGGACAGGGCGACTGGCTACACCTTC
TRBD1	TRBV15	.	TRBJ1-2	CATSKQGAEGYTF	TGTGCCACCAGCAAACAGGGGGCGGAGGGCTACACCTTC